This T cell receptor beta chain was obtained from a study of T cell responses to AZD1222 COVID-19 vaccine (dated by TCRdb to about 2021). At the level of the whole study: TCR sequencing covered roughly 230 trial participants: some 210 given two doses of AZD1222 and about 26 given two doses of MenACWY control vaccine. Trial participants were enrolled by age into 18-55, 56-69 and 70-plus year subgroups, with about 150, 28 and 57 TCR-sequenced participants respectively.

Turning to this clone: Its specific antigen is unknown. Base quality data are lacking; no much larger clone is found one base away.

The CDR3 covers 14 residues, taking in both the cysteine and the phenylalanine. Only the CDR3 region is kept as DNA, spanning 42 bases read in frame from base 1. V gives up 4 bases and J gives up 0 bases, and the segment between their germline ends measures 5 bases. The germline V gene supplies CDR1 SGHRS and CDR2 YFSETQ. The CDR3 regions of human TCRbeta chains were analyzed by immunosequencing. For the original study's pipeline: TCRs in the repertoires were compared against a reference library of SARS-CoV-2-specific TCRs that had been generated with the MIRA antigen-specificity platform. Breadth was defined as the fraction of unique TCRs that were SARS-CoV-2-associated, and depth was defined as the fraction of total T cells that were SARS-CoV-2-associated. Using the MIRA data, each spike-specific TCR was mapped to the spike region that the TCR reacts to and placed in a CD4 or CD8 class. Log10-transformed breadth and depth values were compared by one-way ANOVA with Sidak's multiple comparisons tests. Held by TCRdb, this immuneACCESS table contains in-frame sequences only and omits some clones. Under half of the omission traces to an unresolved V gene where checked; the cause of the rest is unknown. V and J calls and clone size are those listed in that table; D and trimming were worked out from the DNA. Here the sample has about 84,000 clones; approximately 85% occur a single time. The top ten clones comprise about 9.4% of the sample.

Points the paper makes about the study in general: The 56-69-year group was small, and its depth increase did not reach significance, likely because of low power. Reportedly, almost half of the unique spike-specific TCRs recognized epitopes lying outside the regions that are mutated in the B.1.351 and B.1.1.7 variants. A significant rise in spike-specific TCR breadth and depth was observed after two AZD1222 doses relative to day 0 and relative to MenACWY recipients. Vaccine-associated CD4 TCRs spanned the whole spike protein, with dominant responses in regions 160-218 and 743-854. Conclusions about previously exposed vaccinees were limited because only a handful of AZD1222 recipients were SARS-CoV-2 seropositive at baseline. Participants were mostly white British, with more females than males. The authors suggested clonal diversity may have been underestimated. Because no day 14 peak-response samples were available, the repertoires could be characterized only after the peak T cell response.

The time point label for this specimen denotes: about 28 days (+/-7) after the second vaccine dose. Because spike-specific TCR depth and breadth did not differ between the two schedules, AZD1222 recipients who got a second dose at roughly 4 weeks were pooled with those who got a second dose at roughly 12 weeks. Vaccinee samples came from UK trials COV001 and COV002, including a single-blind randomized controlled phase 2/3 trial of AZD1222 (ChAdOx1 nCoV-19) in healthy adults. For TCRbeta chain sequencing, PBMC samples were collected from trial participants at day 0 and at day 28 after the second dose.

Recombination connected TRBV5-1 to TRBJ2-6; D gene: possibly TRBD1, on 5 matching bases. This TCR was sampled from an adult who received the AZD1222 COVID-19 vaccine. This material consisted of peripheral blood, taken 28 days after the second AZD1222 dose. Here the CDR3 is given as CASSRGSGANVLTF. The nucleotide sequence reads TGCGCCAGCAGCAGGGGCTCTGGGGCCAACGTCCTGACTTTC.